The clone carrying this TCR beta chain was counted at least ten times. This specimen comes from a study of blood T cell repertoires in COVID-19. At the level of the study: The United States, Italy and Spain supplied acute and convalescent COVID-19 samples.

It was during active infection that Seattle patients were enrolled and then longitudinally followed. J lost 3 bases, V lost 5 bases, and 13 bases had no gene match. Per germline, CDR1 SNHLY and CDR2 FYNNEI. The CDR3 contains 17 residues. In the source study's methods: Reference gene primer amplification yielded estimated nucleated cell counts. Method: immunoSEQ multiplex PCR; TCRdb's copy keeps in-frame clones and lacks some. V, J and clone size derive from that table, while D and trimming were established from the DNA sequence. The sample yields roughly 60,000 clones, 65% to 85% seen once. This chain joins TRBV2 and TRBJ2-7, with TRBD2 matching 10 bases. Sequenced material: peripheral blood. The clonotype comes from a man aged 25 to 40 with COVID-19, enrolled during active disease. CDR3: CASSWGASGSAHYEQYF. CDR3 DNA: TGTGCCAGCAGTTGGGGGGCTAGCGGGAGTGCCCACTACGAGCAGTACTTC. Full variable domain (remainder filled in from reference TRBV2 and TRBJ2-7): EPEVTQTPSHQVTQMGQEVILRCVPISNHLYFYWYRQILGQKVEFLVSFYNNEISEKSEIFDDQFSVERPDGSNFTLKIRSTKLEDSAMYFCASSWGASGSAHYEQYFGPGTRLTVT.